These T cell receptor beta chains were read from a single sample in a study of T cell responses to AZD1222 COVID-19 vaccine. Produced via immunoSEQ multiplex PCR; TCRdb's table is partial and in-frame only. The sample lists around 140,000 clones; roughly nine tenths were seen once. This sample comprised peripheral blood, obtained on day 0 of AZD1222 vaccination. The receptor set was obtained from an adult in good health. Each CDR3 is given with its conserved first and last residue. The D gene is left open where the match is weak. Clone size is stated in some rows and not others, as once, few, many or a class when expanded.

v_gene: TRBV5-5; abundance: -; d_gene: -; j_gene: TRBJ1-5; CDR3nt: TGTGCCAGCAGCTTGTGGGGCGGGCATCAGCCCCAGCATTTT; CDR3aa: CASSLWGGHQPQHF
v_gene: TRBV5-1; abundance: -; d_gene: -; j_gene: TRBJ2-3; CDR3nt: TGCGCCAGCAGCTTGGAACATCGCACAGATACGCAGTATTTT; CDR3aa: CASSLEHRTDTQYF
v_gene: TRBV4-1; abundance: -; d_gene: TRBD2; j_gene: TRBJ2-7; CDR3nt: TGCGCCAGCAGCCATCCAGGCGGGGGTGGAGCTGGCGAGCAGTACTTC; CDR3aa: CASSHPGGGGAGEQYF
v_gene: TRBV28; abundance: -; d_gene: -; j_gene: TRBJ1-3; CDR3nt: TGTGCCAGCAGTCCGGCAGGTTGGCTTTCTGGAAACACCATATATTTT; CDR3aa: CASSPAGWLSGNTIYF
v_gene: TRBV19; abundance: -; d_gene: -; j_gene: TRBJ2-7; CDR3nt: TGTGCCAGTAGTCCCACCGGCTTGGCTGTCTACGAGCAGTACTTC; CDR3aa: CASSPTGLAVYEQYF
v_gene: TRBV7-2; abundance: -; d_gene: TRBD1; j_gene: TRBJ2-3; CDR3nt: TGTGCCAGCAGCTTAACGGGACAGGGCGTGACAGATACGCAGTATTTT; CDR3aa: CASSLTGQGVTDTQYF
v_gene: TRBV5-1; abundance: -; d_gene: -; j_gene: TRBJ2-7; CDR3nt: TGCGCCAGCAGCTTGGGGCAGGGATCAATGTACGAGCAGTACTTC; CDR3aa: CASSLGQGSMYEQYF
v_gene: TRBV7-6; abundance: once; d_gene: -; j_gene: TRBJ1-1; CDR3nt: TGTGCCAGCAGCTTAGTTTCCAGACACACTGAAGCTTTCTTT; CDR3aa: CASSLVSRHTEAFF
v_gene: TRBV30; abundance: -; d_gene: -; j_gene: TRBJ1-4; CDR3nt: TGTGCCTGGAGTGTAGGTCTTCGTAATGAAAAACTGTTTTTT; CDR3aa: CAWSVGLRNEKLFF
v_gene: TRBV14; abundance: -; d_gene: -; j_gene: TRBJ2-3; CDR3nt: TGTGCCAGCAGCCAAAAGGAACTCCCCCGGGGAGATACGCAGTATTTT; CDR3aa: CASSQKELPRGDTQYF
v_gene: TRBV27; abundance: -; d_gene: -; j_gene: TRBJ1-6; CDR3nt: TGTGCCAGCAGTCAGGTCCTCGCTTATTACTCACCCCTCCACTTT; CDR3aa: CASSQVLAYYSPLHF
v_gene: TRBV7-9; abundance: once; d_gene: -; j_gene: TRBJ1-1; CDR3nt: TGTGCCAGCAGCCTAGCGGCAGGGGTGAACACTGAAGCTTTCTTT; CDR3aa: CASSLAAGVNTEAFF
v_gene: TRBV6-5; abundance: -; d_gene: -; j_gene: TRBJ2-1; CDR3nt: TGTGCCAGCAATGCCGGCAGCTTCTACAATGAGCAGTTCTTC; CDR3aa: CASNAGSFYNEQFF
v_gene: TRBV19; abundance: -; d_gene: TRBD1; j_gene: TRBJ1-5; CDR3nt: TGTGCCAGTAGCTTTCTAACAGGGGGGCTTTCTCAGCCCCAGCATTTT; CDR3aa: CASSFLTGGLSQPQHF
v_gene: TRBV24-1; abundance: -; d_gene: TRBD2; j_gene: TRBJ2-1; CDR3nt: TGTGCCACCAGTGACCCTAGCGGGGGTTACAATGAGCAGTTCTTC; CDR3aa: CATSDPSGGYNEQFF
v_gene: TRBV28; abundance: -; d_gene: TRBD1; j_gene: TRBJ1-5; CDR3nt: TGTGCCAGCTGTACGACAGGGGGATTTAGCAATCAGCCCCAGCATTTT; CDR3aa: CASCTTGGFSNQPQHF
v_gene: TRBV14; abundance: -; d_gene: -; j_gene: TRBJ1-1; CDR3nt: TGTGCCAGCAGTCTTACTGGGGAGAACACTGAAGCTTTCTTT; CDR3aa: CASSLTGENTEAFF
v_gene: TRBV28; abundance: -; d_gene: -; j_gene: TRBJ1-2; CDR3nt: TGTGCCAGCAGTTTTGGGCAGGCTAACTATGGCTACACCTTC; CDR3aa: CASSFGQANYGYTF
v_gene: TRBV14; abundance: -; d_gene: TRBD1; j_gene: TRBJ2-5; CDR3nt: TGTGCCAGCAGCCACAAACAGGGGTTAGGAGAGACCCAGTACTTC; CDR3aa: CASSHKQGLGETQYF
v_gene: TRBV28; abundance: -; d_gene: -; j_gene: TRBJ2-7; CDR3nt: TGTGCCAGCAGTTTACACAGGGCAGAGTACGAGCAGTACTTC; CDR3aa: CASSLHRAEYEQYF
v_gene: TRBV6-6; abundance: once; d_gene: -; j_gene: TRBJ2-2; CDR3nt: TGTGCCAGCCTAGGTGAGGGAGCCGGGGAGCTGTTTTTT; CDR3aa: CASLGEGAGELFF
v_gene: TRBV10-3; abundance: -; d_gene: -; j_gene: TRBJ1-2; CDR3nt: TGTGCCATCAGTGACCCTATACAGGCTAACTATGGCTACACCTTC; CDR3aa: CAISDPIQANYGYTF
v_gene: TRBV4-3; abundance: -; d_gene: TRBD2; j_gene: TRBJ2-1; CDR3nt: TGCGCCAGCAGCCAAGACCCTTGGCGGGGGAGCTCCTACAATGAGCAGTTCTTC; CDR3aa: CASSQDPWRGSSYNEQFF
v_gene: TRBV7-6; abundance: few; d_gene: -; j_gene: TRBJ1-2; CDR3nt: TGTGCCAGCAGCGGACCCGGGACGGGTTATGGCTACACCTTC; CDR3aa: CASSGPGTGYGYTF
v_gene: TRBV27; abundance: -; d_gene: -; j_gene: TRBJ2-5; CDR3nt: TGTGCCAGCAGTTTAGTAAGGGGGCAAGAGACCCAGTACTTC; CDR3aa: CASSLVRGQETQYF
v_gene: TRBV5-1; abundance: -; d_gene: -; j_gene: TRBJ1-6; CDR3nt: TGCGCCAGCAGCTTGGCATATGACCGGAGCTCCTATAATTCACCCCTCCACTTT; CDR3aa: CASSLAYDRSSYNSPLHF
v_gene: TRBV4-2; abundance: -; d_gene: TRBD1; j_gene: TRBJ1-1; CDR3nt: TGTGCCAGCACCTTAAATCAGGGGGCGGACACTGAAGCTTTCTTT; CDR3aa: CASTLNQGADTEAFF
v_gene: TRBV18; abundance: -; d_gene: -; j_gene: TRBJ2-7; CDR3nt: TGTGCCAGCTCACCAGGGGCAGGCCAAGCCTACGAGCAGTACTTC; CDR3aa: CASSPGAGQAYEQYF
v_gene: TRBV2; abundance: -; d_gene: TRBD2; j_gene: TRBJ2-2; CDR3nt: TGTGCCAGTAAGGGACTAGCGACCGGGGAGCTGTTTTTT; CDR3aa: CASKGLATGELFF
v_gene: TRBV7-3; abundance: -; d_gene: TRBD1; j_gene: TRBJ2-1; CDR3nt: TGTGCCAGCAGCACCCCTCGGGCAGGGGGCTTTAATGAGCAGTTCTTC; CDR3aa: CASSTPRAGGFNEQFF
v_gene: TRBV9; abundance: once; d_gene: -; j_gene: TRBJ1-3; CDR3nt: TGTGCCAGCAGCGCGACACTGAAAGACAGAAACACCATATATTTT; CDR3aa: CASSATLKDRNTIYF
v_gene: TRBV6-4; abundance: -; d_gene: -; j_gene: TRBJ2-3; CDR3nt: TGTGCCAGCAGTGAGGGTACCCGTCGAAATACGCAGTATTTT; CDR3aa: CASSEGTRRNTQYF
v_gene: TRBV19; abundance: -; d_gene: -; j_gene: TRBJ1-2; CDR3nt: TGTGCCAGTAGCTCCCCCCGGGTAAGCAGGTCCTATGGCTACACCTTC; CDR3aa: CASSSPRVSRSYGYTF
v_gene: TRBV14; abundance: -; d_gene: TRBD1; j_gene: TRBJ2-7; CDR3nt: TGTGCCAGCAGCCTAGGGGGCAGTCCCTACGAGCAGTACTTC; CDR3aa: CASSLGGSPYEQYF
v_gene: TRBV5-1; abundance: -; d_gene: -; j_gene: TRBJ1-2; CDR3nt: TGCGCCAGCAGCTTGGATTCAGGGATTTCAAACTATGGCTACACCTTC; CDR3aa: CASSLDSGISNYGYTF
v_gene: TRBV6-5; abundance: -; d_gene: TRBD1; j_gene: TRBJ1-1; CDR3nt: TGTGCCAGCTTACAAGACAGGGGGAACACTGAAGCTTTCTTT; CDR3aa: CASLQDRGNTEAFF
v_gene: TRBV6-6; abundance: few; d_gene: TRBD1; j_gene: TRBJ1-1; CDR3nt: TGTGCCAGCATCTACAGGGGGAAGAACACTGAAGCTTTCTTT; CDR3aa: CASIYRGKNTEAFF
v_gene: TRBV4-2; abundance: -; d_gene: TRBD2; j_gene: TRBJ2-2; CDR3nt: TGTGCCAGCAGCCAATTACCCGGGGGGGCCGAACACCGGGGAGCTGTTTTT; CDR3aa: CASSQLPGGAEHRGAVF
v_gene: TRBV28; abundance: -; d_gene: TRBD1; j_gene: TRBJ2-7; CDR3nt: TGTGCCAGCAGGGGACAGTCCTACGAGCAGTACTTC; CDR3aa: CASRGQSYEQYF
v_gene: TRBV19; abundance: -; d_gene: -; j_gene: TRBJ1-6; CDR3nt: TGTGCCAGTAGTAGGGGGGGCAGCTCCTATAATTCACCCCTCCACTTT; CDR3aa: CASSRGGSSYNSPLHF